One and the same sample provided the 27 T cell receptor beta chains below, sequenced in a study of spatial heterogeneity in lung cancer. The sample's time point: blood at routine non-recurrence follow-up after resection. TCRdb used MiXCR to reprocess the 5' RACE reads, holding one entry per CDR3 protein. The table shows roughly 120,000 distinct CDR3 sequences, with less than 14% occurring only once. This specimen consisted of PBMCs, obtained at follow-up. These receptors all stem from a female donor with early-stage non-small cell lung cancer.

The chain joins TRBV11-2 to TRBJ2-7; 8 positions agree with TRBD2. With V trimmed by 5 bases and J by 1 base, 7 bases remained unmatched. The germline V gene encodes CDR1 SGHAT and CDR2 FQNNGV. The CDR3 loop spans 15 amino acids. Written as DNA, the CDR3 is TGTGCCAGCAGCCGATCGACTAGCGTGTCCTACGAGCAGTACTTC. Translation: CASSRSTSVSYEQYF.

Only a few counts were recorded for this clonotype. The chain has TRBV6-2 or TRBV6-3 and TRBJ2-3; 12 bases match TRBD2. With 7 bases clipped from V and 8 bases from J, the junction kept 7 bases outside the gene matches. Germline loops: CDR1 MNHEY, CDR2 SVGEGT. This CDR3 contains 14 residues. Here the CDR3 DNA reads TGTGCCAGCACCCTGACTAGCGGGGGCGTTACGCAGTATTTT. As protein: CASTLTSGGVTQYF.

This clonotype was seen only a few times. The genes are TRBV5-1 and TRBJ2-1; 8 bases line up with TRBD1. The CDR3 is made up of 15 amino acids. Germline CDR1 is SGHRS and CDR2 is YFSETQ. The ends lost 4 bases at V and 2 bases at J; junction bases unmatched: 5. CDR3 sequence (DNA): TGCGCCAGCAGCCCGGGACAGGAGCCCTACAATGAGCAGTTCTTC. It specifies CASSPGQEPYNEQFF.

Many counts were recorded for this clonotype. The genes are TRBV5-5 and TRBJ2-7; the D call may be TRBD1 or TRBD2 (5 bases each). V was cut by 0 bases and J by 0 bases, with 10 bases left in between. The CDR3 spans 15 residues. The germline V gene has CDR1 SGHKS and CDR2 YYEKEE (reference sequence). The CDR3 region has the DNA TGTGCCAGCAGCTTGGCCTCAGGGACCTCCTACGAGCAGTACTTC. It codes for CASSLASGTSYEQYF.

This clonotype was counted between two and nine times. The chain carries TRBV2 and TRBJ2-1; a weak D match, TRBD1 (5 bases). Germline-derived CDR1 and CDR2 are SNHLY and FYNNEI. CDR3 length: 13 amino acids. The V gene lost 11 bases and the J gene lost 5 bases, with 16 bases spanning the gap. CDR3 nucleotides: TGTGCCGGGGCCAACCAGATAAACAATGAGCAGTTCTTC. Encoded protein: CAGANQINNEQFF.

This clonotype was detected only a few times. The rearrangement links TRBV11-2 to TRBJ2-1, with 8 bases that match TRBD1. This CDR3 is built from 16 residues. The J segment lost 0 bases and the V segment lost 5 bases, leaving 6 bases of the junction unmatched. The germline V gene has CDR1 SGHAT and CDR2 FQNNGV. DNA for the CDR3: TGTGCCAGCAGCCCGCGACAGGGGAGCTCCTACAATGAGCAGTTCTTC. Translated, it gives CASSPRQGSSYNEQFF.

This chain uses TRBV12-3 or TRBV12-4 with TRBJ1-2, with 8 bases lining up with TRBD1. The CDR3 loop spans 14 amino acids. V was pared by 1 base and J by 7 bases, with 5 bases of the junction left unmatched. CDR3 in amino acids: CASSLVQGASGYTF. The CDR3 nucleotides read TGTGCCAGCAGTTTAGTTCAGGGGGCGTCTGGCTACACCTTC.

This clonotype showed up just a few times. V is TRBV3-1 and J is TRBJ1-1; 9 bases agree with TRBD1. The CDR3 covers 17 residues. Germline V gives CDR1 LGHDT, CDR2 YNNKEL (reference sequence). The V gene end was trimmed by 5 bases and the J gene end by 0 bases; junction bases not matched to a gene: 10. The CDR3, as DNA: TGTGCCAGCAGCTTCGGACAGGGGAGGGTAGTGAACACTGAAGCTTTCTTT. Translation: CASSFGQGRVVNTEAFF.

J is TRBJ2-3 and V is TRBV28; D is uncertain. Germline CDR1 reads MDHEN; CDR2 reads SYDVKM. Trimming left V 1 base short and J 2 bases short, with 13 bases between. The CDR3 sequence is 16 residues long. In DNA, the CDR3 is TGTGCCAGCAGTTTATATTCGCCTGCCCACACAGATACGCAGTATTTT. Translated: CASSLYSPAHTDTQYF. The whole variable domain, filled in from reference TRBV28 and TRBJ2-3, reads DVKVTQSSRYLVKRTGEKVFLECVQDMDHENMFWYRQDPGLGLRLIYFSYDVKMKEKGDIPEGYSVSREKKERFSLILESASTNQTSMYLCASSLYSPAHTDTQYFGPGTRLTVL.

This sequence joins TRBV6-2 or TRBV6-3 and TRBJ2-5, with 7 bases matching TRBD2. The germline CDR1 and CDR2 sequences are MNHEY and SVGEGT. This CDR3 is 13 amino acids long. V dropped 2 bases and J dropped 5; count of bases not matched to a gene: 2. This chain's CDR3 is CASSYGTMETQYF. Written as DNA, the CDR3 is TGTGCCAGCAGTTACGGGACTATGGAGACCCAGTACTTC.

Comments on this clonotype: A single base separates this from a much larger clone, so it may be a read error. The genes are TRBV14 and TRBJ2-3; TRBD2 matches at 12 bases. This CDR3 is 20 amino acids long. In germline, CDR1 is SGHDN, CDR2 FVKESK. J lost 2 bases, V lost 4 bases, and 16 bases had no gene match. CDR3 in DNA: TGTGCCAGCAGCCTCACCGTGACAGCCGGACTAGCGGGGTCCACAGATACGCAGTATTTT. Translating it yields CASSLTVTAGLAGSTDTQYF.

This clonotype was recorded at least ten times. This chain links TRBV2 with TRBJ2-1, with TRBD2 as a possible D gene (5 bases). The CDR3 runs 14 residues. The germline V gene encodes CDR1 SNHLY and CDR2 FYNNEI. Trimming shortened V by 3 bases and J by 6 bases, and 12 bases separated the two germline ends. This chain's CDR3 is CASSDGPGGNEQFF. The CDR3 DNA follows: TGTGCCAGCAGTGACGGACCAGGAGGCAATGAGCAGTTCTTC. The full variable domain, in which reference TRBV2 and TRBJ2-1 provide the parts outside the CDR3, is EPEVTQTPSHQVTQMGQEVILRCVPISNHLYFYWYRQILGQKVEFLVSFYNNEISEKSEIFDDQFSVERPDGSNFTLKIRSTKLEDSAMYFCASSDGPGGNEQFFGPGTRLTVL.

This sequence joins TRBV28 and TRBJ2-7; tentatively, D is TRBD2 (6 bases). Between the trimmed V and J ends, which lost 4 bases and 0 bases, there was a span of 10 bases. Germline V CDR1 and CDR2: MDHEN, SYDVKM. The CDR3 runs to 14 residues. CDR3 bases: TGTGCCAGCAGTTCTAGCGACAGCTCCTACGAGCAGTACTTC. Its protein product is CASSSSDSSYEQYF.

This clonotype was counted only a few times. V is TRBV2 and J is TRBJ2-7; 8 bases are a match to TRBD2. The germline gives CDR1 SNHLY, CDR2 FYNNEI. This CDR3 region has 15 residues. J lost 3 bases, V lost 4 bases, and 8 bases had no gene match. The CDR3, as DNA: TGTGCCAGCAGTGTCGCAGCGGGAGATCACTACGAGCAGTACTTC. Translated: CASSVAAGDHYEQYF.

This clonotype has ten or more counts. V gene TRBV5-6 combines with J gene TRBJ2-5; D may be TRBD1 (7 bases). CDR3 size: 16 residues. Germline V gene sequence: CDR1 SGHDT, CDR2 YYEEEE. V was clipped by 0 bases and J by 6 bases, with 18 bases between them. DNA of the CDR3: TGTGCCAGCAGCTTGGTTGGAGGGGGCGCGTTAAAGACCCAGTACTTC. Encoded protein: CASSLVGGGALKTQYF. Full variable domain (remainder filled in from reference TRBV5-6 and TRBJ2-5): DAGVTQSPTHLIKTRGQQVTLRCSPKSGHDTVSWYQQALGQGPQFIFQYYEEEERQRGNFPDRFSGHQFPNYSSELNVNALLLGDSALYLCASSLVGGGALKTQYFGPGTRLLVL.

This clonotype was counted ten times or more. The CDR3 region has the DNA TGTGCCACCAGCCGAGCGGCCAAAAACATTCAGTACTTC. Its translation is CATSRAAKNIQYF. J is TRBJ2-4 and V is TRBV15; D ambiguous. There are 13 residues in the CDR3. CDR1 and CDR2 (germline): LNHNV, YYDKDF (reference sequence). The V end lost 5 bases, the J end lost 1 base, and 6 bases lay between the germline ends.

CDR3 nucleotide sequence: TGTGCCAGCAGCTTAGCGCCTCCGGGACGGAGCAGTTACAATGAGCAGTTCTTC. Translation: CASSLAPPGRSSYNEQFF. The gene calls are TRBV7-8 and TRBJ2-1, with D possibly called TRBD1 or TRBD2 (5 bases each). Trimming cost V 0 bases and J 4 bases, with 19 bases left between them. The CDR3 is made up of 18 amino acids. From germline, CDR1 is SGHVS and CDR2 FQNEAQ.

The CDR3 region is CSAREVTSGTWGGGKATDTQYF. CDR3 DNA: TGCAGTGCTAGAGAGGTTACTAGCGGGACCTGGGGCGGGGGAAAAGCCACAGATACGCAGTATTTT. This chain joins TRBV20-1 and TRBJ2-3; 10 nucleotides match TRBD2. V shed 0 bases and J 2 bases; nucleotides not matched to a gene: 23. Germline-derived CDR1 and CDR2 are DFQATT and SNEGSKA (reference sequence). There are 22 residues in the CDR3.

In this sample, this clonotype turned up a few times. The gene calls are TRBV18 and TRBJ2-3, with D possibly being TRBD1 (5 bases). Germline CDR1 reads KGHSH; CDR2 reads LQKENI. This CDR3 is 16 amino acids long. The V end was cut by 3 bases, the J end by 0 bases, with 13 bases between. This CDR3 is CASSPMDGASTDTQYF. The CDR3 DNA sequence: TGTGCCAGCTCACCCATGGATGGGGCTAGCACAGATACGCAGTATTTT.

The genes are TRBV12-3 or TRBV12-4 and TRBJ2-7; either TRBD1 or TRBD2 may fit D (5 bases each). Trimming stripped 2 bases from V and 2 bases from J, with 10 bases between. The CDR3 has 14 amino acids. CDR3 amino acids: CASSLLTGPYEQYF. The CDR3, as DNA: TGTGCCAGCAGTTTATTGACGGGACCCTACGAGCAGTACTTC.

There are many counts of this clonotype. V usage is TRBV4-2 and J usage is TRBJ1-4, with 9 bases matching TRBD1. The ends lost 1 base at V and 6 bases at J; junction bases unmatched: 6. Looked up from germline, CDR1 is LGHNA and CDR2 is YNFKEQ. CDR3 size: 16 residues. The CDR3 here is CASSQAMTGGDEKLFF. In DNA form, the CDR3 reads TGTGCCAGCAGCCAAGCGATGACAGGGGGAGATGAAAAACTGTTTTTT.

The rearrangement joins TRBV3-1 to TRBJ1-3; D unresolved. Germline V gene lookup returns CDR1 LGHDT and CDR2 YNNKEL (reference sequence). The V and J ends lost 2 bases and 2 bases respectively, with 13 bases between them. The CDR3 runs to 16 residues. This CDR3 reads CASSQPGPGPGNTIYF. CDR3 nucleotide sequence: TGTGCCAGCAGCCAACCCGGACCTGGTCCTGGAAACACCATATATTTT.

The table lists this clonotype with a few counts. The chain couples TRBV29-1 to TRBJ2-4, with unresolved D. Germline V gene sequence: CDR1 SQVTM, CDR2 ANQGSEA. The CDR3 loop spans 12 amino acids. Trimming removed 7 bases from V and 9 bases from J, with 16 bases in between. For the CDR3, the DNA is TGCAGCGGCTCGGCTAGTTGGGGCATTCAGTACTTC. Translating it yields CSGSASWGIQYF.

The chain carries TRBV5-1 and TRBJ2-7, with 8 bases identical to TRBD2. The CDR3 spans 16 residues. The J segment lost 0 bases and the V segment lost 2 bases, leaving 7 bases of the junction unmatched. From germline, CDR1 is SGHRS and CDR2 YFSETQ. CDR3 region: CASSFLVSGSSYEQYF. Here the CDR3 DNA reads TGCGCCAGCAGCTTTCTGGTGAGCGGGAGCTCCTACGAGCAGTACTTC. Variable domain in full (rest from reference TRBV5-1 and TRBJ2-7): KAGVTQTPRYLIKTRGQQVTLSCSPISGHRSVSWYQQTPGQGLQFLFEYFSETQRNKGNFPGRFSGRQFSNSRSEMNVSTLELGDSALYLCASSFLVSGSSYEQYFGPGTRLTVT.

V is TRBV28 and J is TRBJ2-7; weak D call: TRBD2 (6 bases). CDR3 length equals 13 residues. Trimming removed 8 bases at V and 2 bases at J, with 13 bases between. Germline V CDR1 and CDR2: MDHEN, SYDVKM. CDR3 protein: CASDGRSTYEQYF. The CDR3 nucleotides are TGTGCCAGCGACGGGAGATCGACCTACGAGCAGTACTTC.

This clonotype was observed a few times. This chain links TRBV7-9 with TRBJ1-4, with 9 nucleotides matching TRBD1. CDR1 SEHNR and CDR2 FQNEAQ come from the germline V gene (reference sequence). CDR3 length equals 15 residues. V lost 2 bases to trimming and J lost 7 bases; unmatched junction nucleotides: 5. CDR3 region: CASSLSDRGGEKLFF. The CDR3 bases are TGTGCCAGCAGCTTATCGGACAGGGGAGGTGAAAAACTGTTTTTT.

This chain connects TRBV7-6 to TRBJ1-2; a possible D gene is TRBD1 (6 bases). The V gene's germline CDR1 is SGHVS and CDR2 FNYEAQ. V lost 1 base and J 3 bases, leaving 6 bases between the germline ends. This CDR3 spans 13 amino acids. The CDR3 sequence is CASSLEGDYGYTF. The CDR3 DNA sequence: TGTGCCAGCAGCTTAGAGGGGGACTATGGCTACACCTTC.